Below are 5 T cell receptor beta chains sequenced from a single sample in a study of OX40 agonist ivuxolimab in advanced cancers. Sequencing used immunoSEQ multiplex PCR; TCRdb keeps in-frame clones, though not all of them. Of over 60,000 clones in the sample, 85% to 90% were seen once. This specimen consisted of CD4+ or CD8+ T cells sorted from blood, obtained in a trial of the OX40 agonist ivuxolimab. Every receptor here comes from an adult with an advanced solid tumor such as melanoma, head and neck, liver or kidney cancer.

This chain connects TRBV2 to TRBJ2-1; D remains ambiguous. The CDR3 has 12 amino acids. Trimming took 5 bases from V and 10 from J, leaving 12 bases between them. Germline lookup yields CDR1 SNHLY and CDR2 FYNNEI. CDR3 bases: TGTGCCAGCAGTAAATCCGGTGGAGAGCAGTTCTTC. This gives the protein CASSKSGGEQFF.

The chain has TRBV28 and TRBJ2-1; the D gene is possibly TRBD2 (5 bases). The ends were cut back, 3 bases at V and 0 bases at J, with 12 bases in the middle. The CDR3 sequence is 16 residues long. Germline CDR1 MDHEN, CDR2 SYDVKM. Here the CDR3 DNA reads TGTGCCAGCAGTTTTCTCCGGGGAAGCTCCTACAATGAGCAGTTCTTC. Translation: CASSFLRGSSYNEQFF.

The genes are TRBV28 and TRBJ2-5; a possible D gene is TRBD1 (7 bases). The ends were cut back, 5 bases at V and 7 bases at J, with 14 bases in the middle. Germline lookup yields CDR1 MDHEN and CDR2 SYDVKM. The CDR3 is 13 amino acids. CDR3 residues: CASSLGGQSTQYF. The DNA for the CDR3 is TGTGCCAGCAGTCTGGGGGGACAGTCGACCCAGTACTTC.

This chain's CDR3 is CAITRQGAMNTEAFF. The CDR3 coding sequence is TGTGCCATCACCAGACAGGGGGCGATGAACACTGAAGCTTTCTTT. This sequence joins TRBV10-3 and TRBJ1-1, with 10 bases matching TRBD1. CDR1 is ENHRY, CDR2 SYGVKD, per germline. V gave up 7 bases and J gave up 0 bases; unmatched junction bases: 5. This CDR3 has 15 residues.

The chain couples TRBV9 to TRBJ1-2; perhaps TRBD1 as D (6 bases). V was shortened by 0 bases and J by 8 bases, with 23 bases between the two germline ends. The V gene's germline CDR1 is SGDLS and CDR2 YYNGEE. The CDR3 is 17 amino acids. The CDR3 DNA reads as TGTGCCAGCAGCGTAGCCCCCCGAGGGGGGGCTTCGGGAGGCTACACCTTC. This gives the protein CASSVAPRGGASGGYTF.